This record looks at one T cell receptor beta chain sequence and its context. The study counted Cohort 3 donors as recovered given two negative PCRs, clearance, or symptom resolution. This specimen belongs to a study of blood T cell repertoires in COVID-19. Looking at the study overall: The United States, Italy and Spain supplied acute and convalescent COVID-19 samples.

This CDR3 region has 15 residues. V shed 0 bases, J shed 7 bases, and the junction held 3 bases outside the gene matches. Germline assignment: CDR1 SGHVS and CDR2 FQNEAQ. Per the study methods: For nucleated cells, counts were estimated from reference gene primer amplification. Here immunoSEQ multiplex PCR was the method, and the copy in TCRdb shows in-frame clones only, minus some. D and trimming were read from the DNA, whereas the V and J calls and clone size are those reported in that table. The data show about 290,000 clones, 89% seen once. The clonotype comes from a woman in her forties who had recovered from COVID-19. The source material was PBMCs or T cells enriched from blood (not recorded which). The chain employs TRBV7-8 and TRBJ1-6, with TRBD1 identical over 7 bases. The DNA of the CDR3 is TGTGCCAGCAGCTTAGCGGGACAGTCAAATTCACCCCTCCACTTT. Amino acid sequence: CASSLAGQSNSPLHF.